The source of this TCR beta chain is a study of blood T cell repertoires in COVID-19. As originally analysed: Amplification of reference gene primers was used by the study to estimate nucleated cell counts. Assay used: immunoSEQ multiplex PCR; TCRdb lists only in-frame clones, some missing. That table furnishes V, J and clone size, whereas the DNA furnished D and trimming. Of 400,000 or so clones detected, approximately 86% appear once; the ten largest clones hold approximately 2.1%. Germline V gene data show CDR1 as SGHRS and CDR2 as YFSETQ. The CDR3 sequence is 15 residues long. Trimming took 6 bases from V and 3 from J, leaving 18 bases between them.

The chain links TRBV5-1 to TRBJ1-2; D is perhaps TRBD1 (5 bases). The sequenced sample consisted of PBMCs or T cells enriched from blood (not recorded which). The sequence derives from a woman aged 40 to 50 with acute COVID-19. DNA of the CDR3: TGCGCCAGCATGAGGACAACAGACCAACACTATGGCTACACCTTC. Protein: CASMRTTDQHYGYTF.